These 19 T cell receptor beta chains originate from one sample sequenced in a study of T cell responses to AZD1222 COVID-19 vaccine. This table comes from immunoSEQ multiplex PCR, and its TCRdb copy is limited to in-frame clones, with some not included. Here the sample spans approximately 150,000 clones, about 90% being singletons. Sequences were derived from peripheral blood, sampled 28 days after the second AZD1222 dose. These receptor sequences come from an adult who received the AZD1222 COVID-19 vaccine.

The rearrangement links TRBV28 to TRBJ1-1; D may be TRBD1 (5 bases). The ends were cut back, 6 bases at V and 7 bases at J, with 18 bases in the middle. The CDR3 contains 14 residues. CDR1 MDHEN and CDR2 SYDVKM come from the germline V gene. In nucleotides, the CDR3 is TGTGCCAGCAGCAGCCCCGGCAGGGTGAGTGAAGCTTTCTTT. This codes for CASSSPGRVSEAFF. Combining the CDR3 with reference TRBV28 and TRBJ1-1 gives the whole variable domain DVKVTQSSRYLVKRTGEKVFLECVQDMDHENMFWYRQDPGLGLRLIYFSYDVKMKEKGDIPEGYSVSREKKERFSLILESASTNQTSMYLCASSSPGRVSEAFFGQGTRLTVV.

This clone was counted a few times. The J gene is TRBJ2-7, the V gene TRBV6-5; D might be TRBD2 (5 bases). The CDR3 is made up of 13 amino acids. Germline V gives CDR1 MNHEY, CDR2 SVGAGI. V shed 5 bases and J shed 9 bases, with 17 bases lying between them. CDR3: CASSPTGYDGQYF. In DNA form, the CDR3 reads TGTGCCAGCAGTCCCACGGGGTACGATGGGCAGTACTTC.

The chain couples TRBV10-3 to TRBJ1-2, with D tentatively TRBD1 (6 bases). There are 14 residues in the CDR3. In germline, CDR1 is ENHRY, CDR2 SYGVKD. The V and J ends lost 3 bases and 2 bases respectively, with 10 bases between them. This CDR3 reads CAISDEGGNYGYTF. CDR3 nucleotides: TGTGCCATCAGTGACGAGGGGGGCAACTATGGCTACACCTTC.

CDR3 nucleotide sequence: TGTGCCAGCAGCCTTGGGCGGGGGGGAGGTGAGCAGTTCTTC. This gives the protein CASSLGRGGGEQFF. The gene calls are TRBV3-1 (or the pseudogene TRBV3-2) and TRBJ2-1, with 9 bases identical to TRBD2. The V gene end was trimmed by 4 bases and the J gene end by 9 bases; junction bases not matched to a gene: 7. Germline lookup yields CDR1 LGHDT and CDR2 YNNKEL (reference sequence). The CDR3 contains 14 residues.

This chain links TRBV24-1 with TRBJ2-7; 10 nucleotides match TRBD1. The length of the CDR3 is 16 residues. V trimming: 3 bases; J trimming: 1 base; junction bases outside the gene matches: 5. Germline CDR1 and CDR2: KGHDR and SFDVKD. CDR3 amino acids: CATSDTPDRGSYEQYF. The CDR3 DNA sequence: TGTGCCACCAGTGATACGCCGGACAGGGGGTCCTACGAGCAGTACTTC.

The chain carries TRBV5-1 and TRBJ2-1; D is possibly TRBD1 (6 bases). Trimming stripped 4 bases from V and 6 bases from J, with 14 bases between. Germline-derived CDR1 and CDR2 are SGHRS and YFSETQ. The CDR3 spans 14 residues. CDR3 in amino acids: CASSPGQSGNEQFF. CDR3 nucleotide sequence: TGCGCCAGCAGCCCCGGACAGAGTGGCAATGAGCAGTTCTTC.

The CDR3 is CASSLGQGRVDEKLFF. DNA for the CDR3: TGTGCCAGCAGCTTGGGGCAGGGAAGAGTTGATGAAAAACTGTTTTTT. The chain couples TRBV5-6 to TRBJ1-4, with D tentatively TRBD1 (5 bases). Trimming removed 0 bases at V and 6 bases at J, with 15 bases between. The CDR3 length is 16 residues. Germline CDR1 and CDR2: SGHDT and YYEEEE. The full variable domain, in which reference TRBV5-6 and TRBJ1-4 provide the parts outside the CDR3, is DAGVTQSPTHLIKTRGQQVTLRCSPKSGHDTVSWYQQALGQGPQFIFQYYEEEERQRGNFPDRFSGHQFPNYSSELNVNALLLGDSALYLCASSLGQGRVDEKLFFGSGTQLSVL.

The V and J genes are TRBV19 and TRBJ2-7; TRBD2 agrees at 12 bases. Germline lookup yields CDR1 LNHDA and CDR2 SQIVND (reference sequence). V gave up 4 bases and J gave up 2 bases; unmatched junction bases: 3. This CDR3 has 15 residues. This chain's CDR3 is CASSTGLAGPYEQYF. The CDR3 DNA is TGTGCCAGTAGTACTGGACTAGCGGGGCCCTACGAGCAGTACTTC.

The rearrangement joins TRBV16 to TRBJ2-1; no definite D call. The CDR3 covers 14 residues. Trimming shortened V by 0 bases and J by 6 bases, and 9 bases separated the two germline ends. Germline values: CDR1 KGHSY, CDR2 FQNENV. The CDR3 region has the DNA TGTGCCAGCAGCCAATCCCGTCAGGTCAATGAGCAGTTCTTC. Translation: CASSQSRQVNEQFF.

The chain recombines TRBV28 with TRBJ1-2; D is perhaps TRBD1 (6 bases). Trimming took 6 bases from V and 4 from J, leaving 12 bases between them. Germline assignment: CDR1 MDHEN and CDR2 SYDVKM. This CDR3 has 13 amino acids. The CDR3 here is CASRPQGTYGYTF. The CDR3 nucleotides read TGTGCCAGCAGACCACAGGGTACCTATGGCTACACCTTC.

This clone has a handful of counts. V gene TRBV19 combines with J gene TRBJ1-2; D remains unclear. There are 12 residues in the CDR3. The V end was cut by 3 bases, the J end by 6 bases, with 8 bases between. CDR1 and CDR2 (germline): LNHDA, SQIVND (reference sequence). As DNA, the CDR3 is TGTGCCAGTAGTATGTGGGTTGATGGCTACACCTTC. This encodes CASSMWVDGYTF.

This chain uses TRBV21-1 with TRBJ2-5; the D segment call TRBD2 is taken from the table without a DNA check. TRBV21-1 is a known pseudogene. This CDR3 contains 15 residues. The CDR3 here is CASSWLAGAGETQYF. For the CDR3, the DNA is TGTGCCAGCAGCTGGCTAGCGGGGGCTGGGGAGACCCAGTACTTC.

The chain couples TRBV28 to TRBJ1-6; 7 nucleotides line up with TRBD1. The CDR3 sequence is 15 residues long. Trimming cost V 6 bases and J 6 bases; bases outside gene matches: 8. Germline-derived CDR1 and CDR2 are MDHEN and SYDVKM. For the CDR3, the DNA is TGTGCCAGCAGCAAAGACAGGGTTAGTAATTCACCCCTCCACTTT. Its protein is CASSKDRVSNSPLHF.

The CDR3 region has the DNA TGCGCCAGCAGCTTGGCCAGGGGCACCACCTACGAGCAGTACTTC. This sequence encodes CASSLARGTTYEQYF. V gene TRBV5-1 combines with J gene TRBJ2-7; the D gene is possibly TRBD1 (6 bases). Germline CDR1 SGHRS, CDR2 YFSETQ. V dropped 0 bases and J dropped 2 bases, with 12 bases sitting between them. CDR3 length equals 15 residues. Complete variable domain (other parts from reference TRBV5-1 and TRBJ2-7): KAGVTQTPRYLIKTRGQQVTLSCSPISGHRSVSWYQQTPGQGLQFLFEYFSETQRNKGNFPGRFSGRQFSNSRSEMNVSTLELGDSALYLCASSLARGTTYEQYFGPGTRLTVT.

This clone was recorded once. This rearrangement joins TRBV28 to TRBJ2-3, with D perhaps matching TRBD1 (5 bases). Germline CDR1 reads MDHEN; CDR2 reads SYDVKM. V was trimmed by 3 bases and J by 2 bases, leaving 6 bases between them. CDR3 length equals 13 residues. In DNA form, the CDR3 reads TGTGCCAGCAGTTTCAGGGCCACAGATACGCAGTATTTT. Translating gives CASSFRATDTQYF.

The chain uses TRBV2 and TRBJ1-2, with D uncertain. Per germline, CDR1 SNHLY and CDR2 FYNNEI. CDR3 length: 16 amino acids. V dropped 4 bases and J dropped 1 base, with 16 bases sitting between them. Written as DNA, the CDR3 is TGTGCCAGCAGTGGCCAGACCCTATTATTTAACTATGGCTACACCTTC. Translation: CASSGQTLLFNYGYTF.

The CDR3 region is CASSQRQGSNSPLHF. The CDR3, as DNA: TGTGCCAGCAGCCAGAGACAGGGCTCGAATTCACCCCTCCACTTT. The chain is built from TRBV4-2 and TRBJ1-6; 7 nucleotides line up with TRBD1. The CDR3 contains 15 residues. Per the germline V gene, CDR1 is LGHNA and CDR2 is YNFKEQ. V lost 3 bases and J lost 7; bases outside the gene matches: 6.

The V gene is TRBV28, the J gene TRBJ1-4; the D gene is possibly TRBD1 (6 bases). CDR3 length: 15 residues. CDR1 and CDR2 from the germline V gene are MDHEN and SYDVKM. V was cut by 6 bases and J by 7 bases, with 18 bases left in between. The CDR3 DNA reads as TGTGCCAGCAGCCTAGCTACAGGGTTGGGTGAAAAACTGTTTTTT. Translating gives CASSLATGLGEKLFF. The full variable domain, rest sourced from reference TRBV28 and TRBJ1-4, is DVKVTQSSRYLVKRTGEKVFLECVQDMDHENMFWYRQDPGLGLRLIYFSYDVKMKEKGDIPEGYSVSREKKERFSLILESASTNQTSMYLCASSLATGLGEKLFFGSGTQLSVL.

Comments on this clone: Other DNA variants within this sample encode the same CDR3. The chain employs TRBV6-5 and TRBJ1-5; D remains unclear. Per the germline V gene, CDR1 is MNHEY and CDR2 is SVGAGI. CDR3 size: 13 residues. V was cut by 2 bases and J by 1 base, with 3 bases left in between. CDR3 residues: CASSYDSNQPQHF. The CDR3 bases are TGTGCCAGCAGTTACGACAGCAATCAGCCCCAGCATTTT.